Below are 5 T cell receptor beta chains sequenced from a single sample in a study of chemoradiotherapy in HPV16-positive cancers. Libraries were prepared by immunoSEQ multiplex PCR; TCRdb keeps only in-frame clonotypes and omits some of them. The table records 55,000 to 85,000 clones, about nine tenths of them present only once. Source: blood, taken from a patient who underwent chemoradiotherapy. Source of these receptors: a human donor with HPV-associated anogenital cancer.

Here the CDR3 reads CASSQLGQGYTF. The CDR3 coding sequence is TGCGCCAGCAGCCAACTGGGACAGGGCTACACCTTC. V usage is TRBV4-1 and J usage is TRBJ1-2; 7 positions agree with TRBD1. The J segment lost 8 bases and the V segment lost 2 bases, leaving 2 bases of the junction unmatched. Germline loops: CDR1 MGHRA, CDR2 YSYEKL. CDR3 length: 12 amino acids.

This chain links TRBV10-2 with TRBJ2-7; D possibly uses TRBD1 or TRBD2 (6 bases each). Germline loops: CDR1 WSHSY, CDR2 SAAADI. This CDR3 is built from 14 residues. The V end was cut by 11 bases, the J end by 0 bases, with 17 bases between. In DNA, the CDR3 is TGCGCCTCCCAGAGGGGGGACCGCTCCTACGAGCAGTACTTC. Protein: CASQRGDRSYEQYF.

The rearrangement joins TRBV29-1 to TRBJ2-5, with TRBD1 matching 9 bases. The CDR3 has 13 amino acids. V trimming: 2 bases; J trimming: 6 bases; junction bases outside the gene matches: 4. Germline assignment: CDR1 SQVTM and CDR2 ANQGSEA. CDR3 in DNA: TGCAGCGTTGAAAGGGACAGGGAAAAGACCCAGTACTTC. It is translated as CSVERDREKTQYF.

V usage is TRBV11-2 and J usage is TRBJ1-3, with TRBD1 matching 9 bases. The CDR3 is 18 residues long. Germline V CDR1 and CDR2: SGHAT, FQNNGV. Trimming at V came to 4 bases and at J to 0 bases, leaving 10 bases not matched to a gene. The DNA for the CDR3 is TGTGCCAGCAGCTCACCTGGGACAGGGACTATCTCTGGAAACACCATATATTTT. The encoded protein is CASSSPGTGTISGNTIYF.

This sequence joins TRBV4-1 and TRBJ2-6; 8 positions agree with TRBD1. Germline V gene sequence: CDR1 MGHRA, CDR2 YSYEKL. The CDR3 is 19 residues long. Trimming at V came to 3 bases and at J to 2 bases, leaving 12 bases not matched to a gene. In DNA form, the CDR3 reads TGCGCCAGCAGCCAGGGCACCTTTACAGGGGGAGCTGGGGCCAACGTCCTGACTTTC. Protein sequence: CASSQGTFTGGAGANVLTF.